Shown below are 22 T cell receptor beta chains from a single sample sequenced in a study of blood T cell repertoires in COVID-19. Assay used: immunoSEQ multiplex PCR; TCRdb lists only in-frame clones, some missing. The table records roughly 150,000 clones, approximately 83% of them present only once. Sequences were obtained from peripheral blood. All receptors derive from a human donor in a cohort sampled during active COVID-19.

The CDR3 reads CASSPRQGRSTDTQYF. CDR3 DNA sequence: TGTGCCAGCAGCCCTAGACAGGGACGGAGCACAGATACGCAGTATTTT. This chain uses TRBV6-2 or TRBV6-3 with TRBJ2-3; 7 positions agree with TRBD1. This CDR3 is built from 16 residues. V was pared by 6 bases and J by 0 bases, with 9 bases of the junction left unmatched. Germline assignment: CDR1 MNHEY and CDR2 SVGEGT.

This chain links TRBV2 with TRBJ1-1, with D tentatively TRBD1 (6 bases). CDR3 length: 14 amino acids. The V and J ends lost 7 bases and 0 bases respectively, with 12 bases between them. Germline CDR1 and CDR2: SNHLY and FYNNEI. CDR3 amino acids: CASNHRAMNTEAFF. DNA of the CDR3: TGTGCCAGCAATCACAGGGCCATGAACACTGAAGCTTTCTTT.

V usage is TRBV19 and J usage is TRBJ1-4; tentatively, D is TRBD1 (6 bases). Germline V CDR1 and CDR2: LNHDA, SQIVND (reference sequence). CDR3 length: 14 residues. V shed 7 bases and J shed 10 bases, with 19 bases lying between them. The CDR3 DNA sequence: TGTGCCAGTACCAGGGGTCTGGGGGCTCGAAAACTGTTTTTT. Translating gives CASTRGLGARKLFF. Full variable domain (rest looked up from reference TRBV19 and TRBJ1-4): DGGITQSPKYLFRKEGQNVTLSCEQNLNHDAMYWYRQDPGQGLRLIYYSQIVNDFQKGDIAEGYSVSREKKESFPLTVTSAQKNPTAFYLCASTRGLGARKLFFGSGTQLSVL.

This sequence joins TRBV10-3 and TRBJ2-7, with D tentatively TRBD1 (5 bases). With 7 bases removed from V and 7 bases from J, the gap between germline ends came to 20 bases. The V gene's germline CDR1 is ENHRY and CDR2 SYGVKD. CDR3 length: 14 residues. The CDR3 DNA is TGTGCCATCACAGGGCAGACTGGGATAGGAGAGCAGTACTTC. Translation: CAITGQTGIGEQYF.

The V call is TRBV6-2 or TRBV6-3, the J call TRBJ1-4, with TRBD1 as a possible D gene (6 bases). V dropped 4 bases and J dropped 4 bases, with 10 bases sitting between them. CDR1 is MNHEY and CDR2 is SVGEGT in the germline V gene. This CDR3 has 14 amino acids. This CDR3 is CASSSDRSNEKLFF. DNA of the CDR3: TGTGCCAGCAGTTCCGACAGGAGTAATGAAAAACTGTTTTTT.

The chain combines TRBV6-2 or TRBV6-3 with TRBJ2-7, with 8 positions matching TRBD2. Germline V lookup: CDR1 MNHEY, CDR2 SVGEGT. Trimming at V came to 4 bases and at J to 0 bases, leaving 5 bases not matched to a gene. This CDR3 region has 15 residues. CDR3 nucleotides: TGTGCCAGCAGTTCCCCCGGGAGGGCCTCCTACGAGCAGTACTTC. Amino acids: CASSSPGRASYEQYF.

CDR3 sequence (DNA): TGTGCCAGCAGCCGCGGTTCAGTACCAATGAGGTACGAGCAGTACTTC. Amino acids: CASSRGSVPMRYEQYF. The V and J genes are TRBV28 and TRBJ2-7; D is undetermined. Germline loops: CDR1 MDHEN, CDR2 SYDVKM. V lost 6 bases to trimming and J lost 4 bases, with 22 bases between them. The CDR3 totals 16 residues.

The chain joins TRBV28 to TRBJ2-3, with TRBD2 matching over 9 bases. This CDR3 spans 13 amino acids. CDR1 is MDHEN and CDR2 is SYDVKM in the germline V gene. Trimming cost V 8 bases and J 3 bases; bases outside gene matches: 3. The CDR3 DNA follows: TGTGCCAGCTTGGGACTAGCAACAGATACGCAGTATTTT. It specifies CASLGLATDTQYF.

This rearrangement joins TRBV6-6 to TRBJ1-4; 8 bases are a match to TRBD1. This CDR3 is 15 amino acids long. The germline V gene has CDR1 MNHNY and CDR2 SVGAGI (reference sequence). V shed 5 bases, J shed 9 bases, and the junction held 11 bases outside the gene matches. This CDR3 reads CASSPGQGGNQKLFF. The CDR3 DNA is TGTGCCAGCAGTCCCGGACAGGGAGGGAATCAAAAACTGTTTTTT.

The rearrangement links TRBV28 to TRBJ2-7, with 8 bases aligning to TRBD2. The V gene end was trimmed by 4 bases and the J gene end by 3 bases; junction bases not matched to a gene: 5. The CDR3 spans 14 residues. The germline V gene encodes CDR1 MDHEN and CDR2 SYDVKM. The CDR3 sequence is CASSSSGGGYEQYF. The CDR3 region has the DNA TGTGCCAGCAGTTCCTCGGGAGGGGGCTACGAGCAGTACTTC.

This clone was seen a single time. The J gene is TRBJ2-3, the V gene TRBV3-1 (or the pseudogene TRBV3-2), with 10 bases aligning to TRBD2. Trimming removed 0 bases from V and 5 bases from J; junction bases left unmatched: 11. The CDR3 length is 18 residues. Germline CDR1 reads LGHDT; CDR2 reads YNNKEL (reference sequence). In nucleotides, the CDR3 is TGTGCCAGCAGCCAAGACCGCGCTAGCGGGGGAAGGAGAGATACGCAGTATTTT. This codes for CASSQDRASGGRRDTQYF.

This rearrangement joins TRBV7-3 to TRBJ2-1, with a tentative D call TRBD2 (5 bases). This CDR3 has 16 residues. Trimming cost V 1 base and J 0 bases, with 10 bases left between them. CDR1 is SGHTA, CDR2 FQGTGA, per germline. The CDR3 nucleotides are TGTGCCAGCAGCTTAAATTCTGGGAGCTCCTACAATGAGCAGTTCTTC. Translating gives CASSLNSGSSYNEQFF.

This sequence joins TRBV9 and TRBJ2-1; weak D call: TRBD2 (6 bases). The CDR3 is 15 amino acids. Trimming stripped 2 bases from V and 2 bases from J, with 11 bases between. Per the germline V gene, CDR1 is SGDLS and CDR2 is YYNGEE. This CDR3 is CASSVGSGPYNEQFF. The CDR3 nucleotides are TGTGCCAGCAGCGTTGGTAGCGGACCCTACAATGAGCAGTTCTTC. The full variable domain, rest sourced from reference TRBV9 and TRBJ2-1, is DSGVTQTPKHLITATGQRVTLRCSPRSGDLSVYWYQQSLDQGLQFLIQYYNGEERAKGNILERFSAQQFPDLHSELNLSSLELGDSALYFCASSVGSGPYNEQFFGPGTRLTVL.

In the case of this clone: One end of the junction is discordant with germline, which a read error may explain. This chain links TRBV6-5 with TRBJ2-7; no clear D gene. From germline, CDR1 is MNHEY and CDR2 SVGAGI. The CDR3 extends over 14 amino acids. CDR3 bases: TGTGTCAGCAGTCCAAGCCTCAATTACTACGAGCAGTACTTC. Amino acids: CVSSPSLNYYEQYF.

V is TRBV9 and J is TRBJ2-5, with unresolved D. CDR1 SGDLS and CDR2 YYNGEE come from the germline V gene. The CDR3 is 14 residues long. Trimming shortened V by 4 bases and J by 2 bases, and 12 bases separated the two germline ends. CDR3 loop: CASSPLRSQETQYF. The CDR3 DNA follows: TGTGCCAGCAGCCCCCTCAGAAGTCAAGAGACCCAGTACTTC. The full variable domain, with the rest looked up from reference TRBV9 and TRBJ2-5, is DSGVTQTPKHLITATGQRVTLRCSPRSGDLSVYWYQQSLDQGLQFLIQYYNGEERAKGNILERFSAQQFPDLHSELNLSSLELGDSALYFCASSPLRSQETQYFGPGTRLLVL.

The chain uses TRBV3-1 (or the pseudogene TRBV3-2) and TRBJ2-1; 8 bases map to TRBD2. The CDR3 loop spans 16 amino acids. Trimming cost V 2 bases and J 8 bases; bases outside gene matches: 11. The germline gives CDR1 LGHDT, CDR2 YNNKEL (reference sequence). In DNA, the CDR3 is TGTGCCAGCAGCCAACGGCCAAGCGGGGGAGGGTATGAGCAGTTCTTC. It codes for CASSQRPSGGGYEQFF.

The chain recombines TRBV3-1 (or the pseudogene TRBV3-2) with TRBJ2-4; TRBD2 aligns across 8 bases. This CDR3 is 15 amino acids long. In germline, CDR1 is LGHDT, CDR2 YNNKEL (reference sequence). V gave up 5 bases and J gave up 0 bases; unmatched junction bases: 3. The CDR3 DNA follows: TGTGCCAGCAGCTTAGCGGGGCTAGCCAAAAACATTCAGTACTTC. Protein: CASSLAGLAKNIQYF.

The chain joins TRBV11-1 to TRBJ1-1, with 8 bases matching TRBD1. V lost 7 bases and J lost 1; bases outside the gene matches: 8. Germline CDR1 SGHAT, CDR2 FQDESV (reference sequence). The CDR3 contains 15 residues. The CDR3, as DNA: TGTGCCAGCAACCCACGCGACAGGGGGAACACTGAAGCTTTCTTT. Amino acids: CASNPRDRGNTEAFF.

The rearrangement uses TRBV10-3 and TRBJ1-2; 7 bases fit TRBD1. The CDR3 loop spans 14 amino acids. The germline CDR1 and CDR2 sequences are ENHRY and SYGVKD. Trimming cost V 0 bases and J 2 bases; bases outside gene matches: 0. CDR3: CAISESTGNYGYTF. DNA for the CDR3: TGTGCCATCAGTGAGTCGACAGGGAACTATGGCTACACCTTC.

This clone was counted between two and nine times. V is TRBV7-9 and J is TRBJ2-7; 7 bases fit TRBD1. V trimming: 5 bases; J trimming: 2 bases; junction bases outside the gene matches: 9. Germline V gene data show CDR1 as SEHNR and CDR2 as FQNEAQ (reference sequence). This CDR3 contains 15 residues. The CDR3 DNA is TGTGCCAGCAGCGATAACAGGGGTATCCCCTACGAGCAGTACTTC. Protein sequence: CASSDNRGIPYEQYF.

The chain combines TRBV5-6 with TRBJ1-2; 9 nucleotides align to TRBD1. CDR1 and CDR2 from the germline V gene are SGHDT and YYEEEE. V was clipped by 0 bases and J by 6 bases; unmatched bases: 3. This CDR3 has 14 amino acids. Here the CDR3 DNA reads TGTGCCAGCAGCTTGGTGGGACAGGGAAATGGCTACACCTTC. It specifies CASSLVGQGNGYTF.

The chain recombines TRBV6-6 with TRBJ2-5; the match to TRBD1 covers 10 bases. The germline CDR1 and CDR2 sequences are MNHNY and SVGAGI (reference sequence). The CDR3 consists of 15 residues. V was clipped by 4 bases and J by 4 bases; unmatched bases: 6. The CDR3 nucleotides read TGTGCCAGCAGTTCGGGACAGGGGAAGAGAGAGACCCAGTACTTC. Translated: CASSSGQGKRETQYF.